This is a list of T cell receptor beta chains from one sample in a study of T cell repertoires in cytomegalovirus infection. TCRdb ran MiXCR on the reads and lists one entry per CDR3 protein. Here the sample spans approximately 200,000 distinct CDR3 sequences, 22% being singletons. Sequencing was done on a sample of CD8+ T cells from PBMCs. These receptors were obtained from a human donor in good health (CMV status not recorded). Some clones in this sample may be carry-over from other donors' samples. Both conserved end residues are part of each CDR3. Each record gives: J gene, D gene, V gene, clone size, CDR3 protein, CDR3 DNA. The D gene is left open where the match is weak. Expanded clones get a size class; other rows say once, few or many, or leave the size out.

TRBJ2-5	-	TRBV5-6	-	CASSLLEPGIKETQYF	TGTGCCAGCAGCTTGTTGGAGCCGGGGATTAAAGAGACCCAGTACTTC
TRBJ2-2	-	TRBV14	few	CASSQDLVGELFF	TGTGCCAGCAGCCAAGATCTGGTCGGGGAGCTGTTTTTT
TRBJ2-1	TRBD2	TRBV12-3/TRBV12-4	many	CASTPGRGGPLDEQFF	TGTGCCAGCACCCCGGGTCGGGGGGGGCCGTTGGATGAGCAGTTCTTC
TRBJ2-5	-	TRBV25-1	few	CASMGAQETQYF	TGTGCCAGCATGGGAGCCCAAGAGACCCAGTACTTC
TRBJ1-1	-	TRBV6-2/TRBV6-3	-	CASTQGRNTEAFF	TGTGCCAGCACCCAGGGAAGGAACACTGAAGCTTTCTTT
TRBJ2-1	TRBD1	TRBV9	few	CASSVQTGENYNEQFF	TGTGCCAGCAGCGTCCAGACAGGGGAGAATTACAATGAGCAGTTCTTC
TRBJ1-6	-	TRBV29-1	-	CSVEDGGLLHF	TGCAGCGTTGAAGATGGGGGACTCCTCCACTTT
TRBJ2-3	-	TRBV6-1	few	CASSLRVADTQYF	TGTGCCAGCAGTCTCAGGGTAGCGGATACGCAGTATTTT
TRBJ2-5	TRBD2	TRBV7-2	few	CASRPTGGEETQYF	TGTGCCAGCAGGCCCACCGGGGGGGAAGAGACCCAGTACTTC
TRBJ2-7	-	TRBV28	few	CASGKGRSWEQYF	TGTGCCAGCGGTAAGGGACGCTCCTGGGAGCAGTACTTC
TRBJ2-1	TRBD2	TRBV14	many	CASSDTSGSSYNEQFF	TGTGCCAGCAGTGATACTAGCGGTAGCTCCTACAATGAGCAGTTCTTC
TRBJ2-3	TRBD2	TRBV2	-	CASNPGLASSDTQYF	TGTGCCAGCAACCCGGGACTAGCGTCTTCTGATACGCAGTATTTT
TRBJ2-3	-	TRBV24-1	many	CATSDGTSTDTQYF	TGTGCCACCAGTGACGGGACTAGCACAGATACGCAGTATTTT
TRBJ2-7	-	TRBV7-6	many	CASSAGHLSSYEQYF	TGTGCCAGCAGTGCGGGACACCTGAGCTCCTACGAGCAGTACTTC
TRBJ2-5	-	TRBV20-1	few	CSARPRRAQETQYF	TGCAGTGCCAGACCTCGGCGGGCTCAAGAGACCCAGTACTTC
TRBJ1-4	TRBD1	TRBV12-3/TRBV12-4	-	CASKGGGQGKLFF	TGTGCCAGCAAAGGGGGCGGACAAGGAAAACTGTTTTTT
TRBJ1-1	-	TRBV6-5	-	CASSPSGVMNTEAFF	TGTGCCAGCAGTCCCTCGGGGGTGATGAACACTGAAGCTTTCTTT
TRBJ2-3	TRBD2	TRBV29-1	-	CSVEGTLAGGPADTQYF	TGCAGCGTTGAAGGGACACTAGCGGGGGGGCCTGCAGATACGCAGTATTTT
TRBJ1-6	TRBD1	TRBV7-9	-	CASRDTGTGKQALHF	TGTGCCAGCAGGGATACCGGGACAGGGAAACAAGCCCTCCACTTT
TRBJ2-1	-	TRBV30	-	CAWGAAPGGLRYNEQFF	TGTGCCTGGGGGGCTGCCCCAGGGGGACTCCGGTACAATGAGCAGTTCTTC
TRBJ2-5	TRBD2	TRBV2	-	CASSEVSGGPQETQYF	TGTGCCAGCAGTGAAGTTAGCGGGGGACCCCAAGAGACCCAGTACTTC
TRBJ1-6	-	TRBV28	-	CASISPGQDNSPLHF	TGTGCCAGCATATCACCGGGACAAGATAATTCACCCCTCCACTTT
TRBJ2-2	-	TRBV29-1	-	CSVEAGFGTGELFF	TGCAGCGTTGAGGCGGGGTTCGGGACCGGGGAGCTGTTTTTT
TRBJ2-5	TRBD1	TRBV20-1	-	CSASTGTGEETQYF	TGCAGTGCTAGTACCGGGACAGGTGAAGAGACCCAGTACTTC
TRBJ2-5	TRBD1	TRBV12-3/TRBV12-4	-	CASNPGTGTETQYF	TGTGCTTCTAATCCCGGGACAGGGACAGAGACCCAGTACTTC
TRBJ2-2	-	TRBV11-2	-	CASSFPGETGELFF	TGTGCCAGCAGCTTCCCGGGGGAGACCGGGGAGCTGTTTTTT
TRBJ1-2	TRBD1	TRBV6-2/TRBV6-3	-	CASSSTPGGLGYGYTF	TGTGCCAGCAGCTCAACCCCAGGGGGCTTGGGCTATGGCTACACCTTC
TRBJ2-7	-	TRBV28	-	CASSSPQGPHEQYF	TGTGCCAGCAGCAGCCCCCAGGGGCCCCACGAGCAGTACTTC
TRBJ2-7	TRBD1	TRBV5-6	-	CASSFGGQLYEQYF	TGTGCCAGCAGCTTTGGGGGACAGCTCTACGAGCAGTACTTC
TRBJ1-2	-	TRBV28	-	CASSFQHDYGYTF	TGTGCCAGCAGTTTCCAACACGACTATGGCTACACCTTC
TRBJ2-3	-	TRBV5-1	few	CASSLGLESDTQYF	TGCGCCAGCAGCTTGGGACTAGAATCAGATACGCAGTATTTT
TRBJ2-7	TRBD1	TRBV6-5	-	CATRDRGYEQYF	TGTGCCACCCGGGACAGGGGATACGAGCAGTACTTC
TRBJ2-7	-	TRBV6-6	-	CASGSSPGMSYEQYF	TGTGCCAGCGGATCCTCCCCAGGGATGTCCTACGAGCAGTACTTC
TRBJ1-5	-	TRBV28	-	CASSSAGLLGPQHF	TGTGCCAGCAGTTCAGCCGGGCTTCTCGGGCCCCAGCATTTT
TRBJ2-5	-	TRBV7-9	many	CASSLDAGPRQETQYF	TGTGCCAGCAGCTTAGATGCCGGACCACGCCAAGAGACCCAGTACTTC
TRBJ2-1	-	TRBV2	-	CATRGWYNEQFF	TGTGCCACCCGGGGCTGGTACAATGAGCAGTTCTTC
TRBJ2-7	-	TRBV20-1	-	CSARRAGYEQYF	TGCAGTGCTAGAAGGGCAGGCTACGAGCAGTACTTC
TRBJ2-7	-	TRBV6-1	-	CASSEYLAYEQYF	TGTGCCAGCAGTGAATACTTGGCCTACGAGCAGTACTTC
TRBJ1-4	TRBD1	TRBV15	few	CATSTRQGNEKLFF	TGTGCCACCAGCACACGACAGGGTAATGAAAAACTGTTTTTT
TRBJ2-1	-	TRBV11-3	many	CASSLPDSTNEQFF	TGTGCCAGCAGCCTACCCGATTCGACCAATGAGCAGTTCTTC
TRBJ1-3	-	TRBV12-3/TRBV12-4	many	CASSLQGGSYNTIYF	TGTGCCAGCAGTTTACAAGGAGGATCGTACAACACCATATATTTT
TRBJ2-1	-	TRBV7-4	-	CASSYGSEYNEQFF	TGTGCCAGCAGCTACGGAAGTGAATACAATGAGCAGTTCTTC
TRBJ2-1	-	TRBV28	few	CASSLAISMDNEQFF	TGTGCCAGCAGTTTAGCCATTTCGATGGACAATGAGCAGTTCTTC
TRBJ2-1	-	TRBV20-1	-	CSARDMRSSGEQFF	TGCAGTGCTAGAGATATGCGGTCCTCCGGTGAGCAGTTCTTC
TRBJ2-1	-	TRBV11-2	many	CASSSGWGGEDEQFF	TGTGCCAGCAGCTCGGGGTGGGGAGGTGAGGATGAGCAGTTCTTC